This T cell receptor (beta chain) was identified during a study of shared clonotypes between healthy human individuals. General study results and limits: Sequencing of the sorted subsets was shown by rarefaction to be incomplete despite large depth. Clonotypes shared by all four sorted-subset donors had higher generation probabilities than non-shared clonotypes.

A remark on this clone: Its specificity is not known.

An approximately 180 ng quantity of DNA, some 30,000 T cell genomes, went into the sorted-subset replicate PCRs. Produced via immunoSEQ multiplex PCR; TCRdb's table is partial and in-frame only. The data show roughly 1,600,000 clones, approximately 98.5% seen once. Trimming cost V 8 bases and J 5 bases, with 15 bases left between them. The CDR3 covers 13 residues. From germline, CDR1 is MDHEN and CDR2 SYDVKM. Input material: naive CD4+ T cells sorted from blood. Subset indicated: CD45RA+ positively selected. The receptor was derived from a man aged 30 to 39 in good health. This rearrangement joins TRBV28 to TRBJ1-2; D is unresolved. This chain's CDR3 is CASQPGGLYGYTF. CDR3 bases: TGTGCCAGCCAGCCGGGAGGGTTGTATGGCTACACCTTC.